The clone carrying this TCR beta chain has a count of ten or more. The data are from a study of breast tumors, draining lymph nodes, adjacent tissues. J was trimmed by 4 bases and V by 4 bases; bases with no gene match: 13. The CDR3 has 18 residues. From germline, CDR1 is LNHDA and CDR2 SQIVND (reference sequence). TCRdb used MiXCR to reprocess the multiplex PCR reads, holding one entry per CDR3 protein. The profile shows roughly 130,000 distinct CDR3 sequences, about 20% of them singletons. Axillary draining lymph nodes of breast cancer patients supplied the node samples. The source material was axillary lymph node tissue. This clonotype was obtained from a female donor with breast cancer. Some clones in this sample may be carry-over from other donors' samples. The chain links TRBV19 to TRBJ2-1, with 10 bases aligning to TRBD2. As DNA, the CDR3 is TGTGCCAGTAGTAGAGGGCTCGGGACTAGCGCAATTTACAATGAGCAGTTCTTC. This gives the protein CASSRGLGTSAIYNEQFF.